This T cell receptor beta chain was sequenced in a study of cytomegalovirus exposure and HLA in healthy donors. General study results and limits: A missense variant in DCLRE1C was later tied to TCR beta V- and J-gene trimming. Highly shared variants forming one cluster were likely a sequencing artifact. An analysis was carried out later, and it reportedly showed fewer N-insertions in an Asian-associated ancestry cluster than the roughly 700-donor mean. Presence/absence analyses assumed roughly uniform sequencing depth across donors, which may not hold.

Details on this clone: Its antigen is as yet unknown.

13 Jbeta primers and 60 Vbeta primers were used for the PCR. The method was immunoSEQ multiplex PCR; TCRdb's version includes in-frame clones alone and lacks a portion of them. The profile shows tens of thousands of clones, 78% of them singletons. Input material: PBMCs. The clonotype was recovered from a man in his forties or fifties in good health and CMV-seronegative.

The CDR3 nucleotides are TGTGCCAGCAGCTTAGCGTCGGGGGGACAAGAGACCCAGTACTTC. Its translation: CASSLASGGQETQYF. The chain links TRBV7-9 to TRBJ2-5; 7 bases line up with TRBD2. The CDR3 sequence is 15 residues long. Germline-derived CDR1 and CDR2 are SEHNR and FQNEAQ (reference sequence). Losses at the gene ends were 0 bases for V and 2 bases for J; bases not matched to a gene: 3.